The clone carrying this T cell receptor (beta chain) showed up just a few times. TCRdb re-called the 5' RACE reads with MiXCR, one entry per CDR3 protein. The sample lists approximately 96,000 distinct CDR3 sequences, about 8.2% occurring once. This record comes from a study of T cells after yellow fever vaccination. The study, taken as a whole, reports: Abundant contaminating clonotypes from the bulk population could appear in FACS-sorted repertoires. Weaker, the secondary response had a peak occurring faster, on day 5 versus 15.

Germline-derived CDR1 and CDR2 are MGHDK and SYGVNS. V lost 5 bases and J 5 bases, leaving 12 bases between the germline ends. The CDR3 is made up of 13 amino acids. The sample in question was CD8+ T cells not binding an NS4B(214-222) dextramer, sorted from PBMCs, obtained roughly 14 days after the first yellow fever vaccination. The chain recombines TRBV25-1 with TRBJ1-2, with D tentatively TRBD1 (5 bases). This TCR came from a man aged 18 to 29 who received the YFV17D yellow fever vaccine. CDR3 sequence reads: CASSSGTLYGYTF. The CDR3, as DNA: TGTGCCAGCAGTTCCGGGACTTTGTATGGCTACACCTTC.